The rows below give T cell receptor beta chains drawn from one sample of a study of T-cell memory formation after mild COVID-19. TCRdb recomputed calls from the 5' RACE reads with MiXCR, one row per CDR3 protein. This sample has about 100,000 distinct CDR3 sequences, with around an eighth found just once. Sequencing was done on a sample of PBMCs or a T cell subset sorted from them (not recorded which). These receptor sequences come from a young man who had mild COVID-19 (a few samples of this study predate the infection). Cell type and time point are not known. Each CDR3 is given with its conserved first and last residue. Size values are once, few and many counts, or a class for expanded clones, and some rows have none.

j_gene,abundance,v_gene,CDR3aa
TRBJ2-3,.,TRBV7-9,CASSPKRTGWSTDTQYF
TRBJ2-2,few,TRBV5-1,CASSSLAGEGNGELFF
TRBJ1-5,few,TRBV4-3,CASSQTSARTGGGYTQPQHF
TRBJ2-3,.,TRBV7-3,CASSPLLGRAPDTQYF
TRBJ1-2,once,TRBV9,CASSAHTGGYTF
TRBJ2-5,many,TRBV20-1,CSATHGLAAETQYF
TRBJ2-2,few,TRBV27,CASSWFAGGPGELFF
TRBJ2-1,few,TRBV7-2,CASSRRGLSYNEQFF
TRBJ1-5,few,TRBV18,CASSLRQGQQPQHF
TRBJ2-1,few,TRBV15,CATNAGVHNEQFF
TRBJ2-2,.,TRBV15,CATSRLPGAGELFF
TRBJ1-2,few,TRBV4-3,CASSQDPASYGYTF
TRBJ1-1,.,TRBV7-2,CASSRQVSNTEAFF
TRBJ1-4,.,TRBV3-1,CASRKERGAANEKLIF
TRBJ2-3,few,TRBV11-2,CASNGLAGIPDTQYF
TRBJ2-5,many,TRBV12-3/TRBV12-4,CASRSPGQETQYF
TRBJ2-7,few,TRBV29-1,CSVEDERGGSYEQYF
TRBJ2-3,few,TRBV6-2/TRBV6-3,CASSPLASGVTDTQYF
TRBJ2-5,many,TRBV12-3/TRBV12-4,CASSLGVLGETQYF
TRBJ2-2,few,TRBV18,CASSQEGTGELFF
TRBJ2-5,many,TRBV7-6,CASSPQGETQYF
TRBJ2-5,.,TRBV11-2,CASSTYDETQYF
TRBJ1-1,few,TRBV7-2,CASSLWGPNTEAFF
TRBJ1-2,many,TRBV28,CASSPGANYGYTF
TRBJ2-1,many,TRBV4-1,CASSGTSGEQFF
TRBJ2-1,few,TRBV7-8,CASSSRGISYNEQFF
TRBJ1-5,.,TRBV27,CASSLFSGNQPQHF
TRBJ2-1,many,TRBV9,CASSVVGGPSSYNEQFF
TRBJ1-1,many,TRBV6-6,CASRESNTEAFF
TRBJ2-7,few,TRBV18,CASSPAILAGEPEQYF
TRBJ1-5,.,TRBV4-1,CASSQGPLNQPQHF
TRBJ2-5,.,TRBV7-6,CASSLKGTPTVPPGETQYF
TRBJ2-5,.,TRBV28,CASSSPFLQETQYF
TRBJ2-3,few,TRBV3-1,CASSQTSDTDTQYF
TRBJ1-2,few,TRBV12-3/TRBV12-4,CASSRTGRIADGYTF
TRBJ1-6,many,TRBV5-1,CASSLGQGSSPLHF
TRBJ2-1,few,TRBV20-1,CSACQDRGNEQFF
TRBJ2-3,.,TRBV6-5,CASSSGTSGTDTQYF
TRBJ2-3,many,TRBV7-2,CASSFFSGGAEDTQYF
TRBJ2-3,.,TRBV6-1,CASKDSPYSTDTQYF
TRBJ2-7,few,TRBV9,CASSVEASGGDYEQYF
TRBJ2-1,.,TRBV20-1,CSARGLAGVNEQFF
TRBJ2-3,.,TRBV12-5,CASGLVGSGGADTQYF
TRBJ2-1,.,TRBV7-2,CASSFRSGVSGNEQFF
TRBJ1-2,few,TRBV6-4,CASSDPLALLAYGYTF
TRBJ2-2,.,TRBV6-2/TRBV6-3,CASMGLVRSGTGELFF
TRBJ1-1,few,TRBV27,CASSPAGGQTEAFF
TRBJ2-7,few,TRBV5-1,CASSWDPSSYEQYF
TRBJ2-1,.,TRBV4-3,CASSQEFHTYNEQFF
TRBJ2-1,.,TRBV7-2,CASSLAVYNEQFF
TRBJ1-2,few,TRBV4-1,CASSQERGAGYGYTF
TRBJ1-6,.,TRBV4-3,CASSQDGGSYNSPLHF
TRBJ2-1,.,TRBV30,CAWSWPGTLLHEQFF
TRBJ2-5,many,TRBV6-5,CASSYTPPGQPNQETQYF